The 27 T cell receptor beta chains below were found in one sample sequenced in a study of radiation and T cells in renal cell carcinoma. Time point given: baseline pretreatment blood. Indicated treatment: 15 Gy SBRT to primary tumor, nephrectomy 4 weeks later. Measured with immunoSEQ multiplex PCR; TCRdb has only the in-frame clones, and not every one. The sample holds some 120,000 clones; roughly 80% are singletons and the top ten take approximately 3%. The sequenced sample was blood, obtained from a patient whose treatment included radiotherapy and nephrectomy. Receptors originate from a woman aged 55-75 years with renal cell carcinoma.

The rearrangement joins TRBV27 to TRBJ1-6; 7 bases agree with TRBD1. The CDR3 has 14 amino acids. V gave up 5 bases and J gave up 11 bases; unmatched junction bases: 9. Germline CDR1 is MNHEY and CDR2 is SMNVEV (reference sequence). CDR3 DNA: TGTGCCAGCAGTACGACAGGGAAGGGTGCACCCCTCCACTTT. Translating gives CASSTTGKGAPLHF.

The rearrangement links TRBV4-2 to TRBJ2-5; D unresolved. This CDR3 contains 12 residues. From germline, CDR1 is LGHNA and CDR2 YNFKEQ. The ends were cut back, 4 bases at V and 3 bases at J, with 6 bases in the middle. CDR3 DNA sequence: TGTGCCAGCAGCCGACCCGAAGAGACCCAGTACTTC. It specifies CASSRPEETQYF.

This rearrangement joins TRBV11-2 to TRBJ1-1; D remains unclear. V was clipped by 5 bases and J by 3 bases, with 13 bases between them. The V gene's germline CDR1 is SGHAT and CDR2 FQNNGV. The CDR3 loop spans 14 amino acids. The CDR3 is CASSINPRDTEAFF. The CDR3 DNA reads TGTGCCAGCAGCATCAACCCGAGGGACACTGAAGCTTTCTTT.

The chain couples TRBV15 to TRBJ2-7; D call uncertain. The germline V and J ends were trimmed by 3 bases and 5 bases, with 14 bases remaining between them. Germline lookup yields CDR1 LNHNV and CDR2 YYDKDF (reference sequence). This CDR3 comprises 14 residues. The CDR3 reads CATSSSLPWDEQYF. CDR3 coding DNA: TGTGCCACCAGCAGCAGTCTTCCCTGGGACGAGCAGTACTTC. The full variable domain, its missing parts supplied by reference TRBV15 and TRBJ2-7, is DAMVIQNPRYQVTQFGKPVTLSCSQTLNHNVMYWYQQKSSQAPKLLFHYYDKDFNNEADTPDNFQSRRPNTSFCFLDIRSPGLGDTAMYLCATSSSLPWDEQYFGPGTRLTVT.

This clone occurred a few times. The chain joins TRBV5-8 to TRBJ1-1, with D perhaps matching TRBD1 (5 bases). This CDR3 has 16 residues. Trimming cost V 5 bases and J 4 bases, with 21 bases left between them. Germline V lookup: CDR1 SGHTS, CDR2 YDEGEE. CDR3 in amino acids: CASRSGASPEGTEAFF. The CDR3 DNA follows: TGTGCCAGCAGGAGCGGGGCCTCTCCGGAGGGCACTGAAGCTTTCTTT.

CDR3 nucleotide sequence: TGTGCCTGGAGTCCGGGACTAGTGGCCCCCGGGGAGCTGTTTTTT. It encodes CAWSPGLVAPGELFF. This chain joins TRBV30 and TRBJ2-2; TRBD2 matches at 8 bases. The CDR3 spans 15 residues. V dropped 2 bases and J dropped 6; count of bases not matched to a gene: 8. Germline lookup yields CDR1 GTSNPN and CDR2 SVGIG (reference sequence).

The CDR3: CASSLWGDAYNEQFF. In DNA, the CDR3 is TGTGCCAGCAGTTTGTGGGGCGACGCCTACAATGAGCAGTTCTTC. The chain employs TRBV27 and TRBJ2-1; a possible D gene is TRBD1 (5 bases). The germline V gene encodes CDR1 MNHEY and CDR2 SMNVEV (reference sequence). This CDR3 is built from 15 residues. V dropped 3 bases and J dropped 2 bases, with 11 bases sitting between them.

The chain has TRBV7-3 and TRBJ1-3, with D perhaps TRBD1 (6 bases). The V and J ends lost 4 bases and 3 bases respectively, with 10 bases between them. CDR1 is SGHTA and CDR2 is FQGTGA in the germline V gene. This CDR3 contains 14 residues. CDR3 nucleotides: TGTGCCAGCAGCTCACAGGGTGATGGAAACACCATATATTTT. This encodes CASSSQGDGNTIYF.

V gene TRBV5-4 combines with J gene TRBJ2-7; 8 bases are a match to TRBD2. This CDR3 contains 16 residues. CDR1 is SGHNT, CDR2 YYREEE, per germline (reference sequence). V dropped 2 bases and J dropped 2; count of bases not matched to a gene: 9. The CDR3 coding sequence is TGTGCCAGCAGCTTCCGGAGCGGGAGAATCCCCTACGAGCAGTACTTC. Translation gives CASSFRSGRIPYEQYF.

This chain joins TRBV4-3 and TRBJ2-3, with 8 bases fitting TRBD2. The CDR3 has 15 amino acids. Trimming took 4 bases from V and 3 from J; bases not matched to a gene: 6. Per the germline V gene, CDR1 is LGHNA and CDR2 is YSLEER. CDR3 nucleotide sequence: TGCGCCAGCAGCCCCCGGGTAGCGGGGACAGATACGCAGTATTTT. This codes for CASSPRVAGTDTQYF.

This clone was counted a single time. The genes are TRBV30 and TRBJ1-5; D not resolved. Germline CDR1 reads GTSNPN; CDR2 reads SVGIG (reference sequence). With 2 bases removed from V and 10 bases from J, the gap between germline ends came to 18 bases. This CDR3 has 14 amino acids. Here the CDR3 reads CAWSIPGRSGPQHF. The CDR3 coding sequence is TGTGCCTGGAGTATACCGGGCAGGTCAGGACCCCAGCATTTT. The full variable domain, in which reference TRBV30 and TRBJ1-5 provide the parts outside the CDR3, is SQTIHQWPATLVQPVGSPLSLECTVEGTSNPNLYWYRQAAGRGLQLLFYSVGIGQISSEVPQNLSASRPQDRQFILSSKKLLLSDSGFYLCAWSIPGRSGPQHFGDGTRLSIL.

J is TRBJ2-7 and V is TRBV19; a possible D gene is TRBD2 (7 bases). The V end lost 8 bases, the J end lost 7 bases, and 24 bases lay between the germline ends. This CDR3 has 15 amino acids. Germline CDR1 and CDR2: LNHDA and SQIVND (reference sequence). The CDR3 sequence is CASGPTRGEGVEQYF. The CDR3 DNA is TGTGCCAGTGGACCGACTAGGGGGGAGGGAGTGGAGCAGTACTTC. The full variable domain, rest sourced from reference TRBV19 and TRBJ2-7, is DGGITQSPKYLFRKEGQNVTLSCEQNLNHDAMYWYRQDPGQGLRLIYYSQIVNDFQKGDIAEGYSVSREKKESFPLTVTSAQKNPTAFYLCASGPTRGEGVEQYFGPGTRLTVT.

This clone was recorded only once. The chain has TRBV6-1 and TRBJ2-5; D remains ambiguous. V shed 6 bases and J shed 2 bases, with 4 bases lying between them. Per germline, CDR1 MNHNS and CDR2 SASEGT. This CDR3 has 11 residues. The CDR3 here is CASSEQETQYF. The CDR3 DNA follows: TGTGCCAGCAGCGAACAAGAGACCCAGTACTTC.

The gene calls are TRBV7-9 and TRBJ1-5; D is possibly TRBD1 (6 bases). In germline, CDR1 is SEHNR, CDR2 FQNEAQ (reference sequence). The CDR3 has 16 residues. The V end was cut by 3 bases, the J end by 0 bases, with 12 bases between. This CDR3 reads CASSFGQPYSNQPQHF. The DNA for the CDR3 is TGTGCCAGCAGCTTCGGACAGCCCTATAGCAATCAGCCCCAGCATTTT.

The V call is TRBV4-2, the J call TRBJ1-2; 8 nucleotides align to TRBD1. CDR1 LGHNA and CDR2 YNFKEQ come from the germline V gene. The junction had 8 bases not matched to a gene; V was cut back by 4 bases and J by 7 bases. CDR3 size: 14 residues. Written as DNA, the CDR3 is TGTGCCAGCAGCCTTAACGACAGGGGAGGTGGCTACACCTTC. This gives the protein CASSLNDRGGGYTF.

The J gene is TRBJ1-4, the V gene TRBV2; 10 bases fit TRBD1. The V gene end was trimmed by 1 base and the J gene end by 8 bases; junction bases not matched to a gene: 1. CDR3 size: 14 residues. Looked up from germline, CDR1 is SNHLY and CDR2 is FYNNEI. As DNA, the CDR3 is TGTGCCAGCAGTGAAGGGGACAGGGGAGAAAAACTGTTTTTT. Translation gives CASSEGDRGEKLFF.

The chain combines TRBV29-1 with TRBJ2-5, with D tentatively TRBD2 (5 bases). CDR3 size: 13 residues. Germline lookup yields CDR1 SQVTM and CDR2 ANQGSEA. V lost 4 bases and J 5 bases, leaving 14 bases between the germline ends. CDR3 sequence: CSVVGSLIETQYF. The DNA of the CDR3 is TGCAGCGTTGTGGGGAGCTTGATTGAGACCCAGTACTTC.

On this clone itself: This CDR3 is also generated by other DNA sequences in the sample. The V and J genes are TRBV2 and TRBJ1-6; 8 bases map to TRBD1. This CDR3 spans 13 amino acids. The V gene end was trimmed by 8 bases and the J gene end by 13 bases; junction bases not matched to a gene: 10. Germline CDR1 SNHLY, CDR2 FYNNEI. The CDR3 loop is CASAGQGLSPLHF. CDR3 DNA: TGTGCCAGCGCCGGACAGGGCCTTTCGCCCCTCCACTTT.

The chain links TRBV27 to TRBJ2-1; TRBD2 matches 10 bases. The CDR3 loop spans 15 amino acids. Germline CDR1 and CDR2: MNHEY and SMNVEV (reference sequence). Trimming at V came to 4 bases and at J to 7 bases, leaving 7 bases not matched to a gene. CDR3 region: CASSSPGLARNEQFF. CDR3 nucleotide sequence: TGTGCCAGCAGTTCGCCGGGACTAGCGAGGAATGAGCAGTTCTTC.

This sequence joins TRBV4-3 and TRBJ1-3, with D tentatively TRBD1 (6 bases). Germline V gene data show CDR1 as LGHNA and CDR2 as YSLEER. V was shortened by 3 bases and J by 4 bases, with 19 bases between the two germline ends. The CDR3 contains 17 residues. This chain's CDR3 is CASSQRKGGPGGNTIYF. CDR3 DNA: TGCGCCAGCAGCCAGAGGAAAGGGGGGCCGGGGGGAAACACCATATATTTT.

This rearrangement joins TRBV4-1 to TRBJ2-6; D uncertain. CDR1 is MGHRA and CDR2 is YSYEKL in the germline V gene. This CDR3 is built from 16 residues. With 2 bases removed from V and 0 bases from J, the gap between germline ends came to 8 bases. The CDR3 DNA follows: TGCGCCAGCAGCCAAACAGAGAGCTCTGGGGCCAACGTCCTGACTTTC. Its protein product is CASSQTESSGANVLTF.

The V and J genes are TRBV7-2 and TRBJ2-7; 8 nucleotides agree with TRBD2. Germline V CDR1 and CDR2: SGHTA, FQGNSA. There are 14 residues in the CDR3. J lost 3 bases, V lost 5 bases, and 6 bases had no gene match. CDR3 sequence reads: CASSAQGTSYEQYF. DNA of the CDR3: TGTGCCAGCAGCGCCCAGGGGACTAGCTACGAGCAGTACTTC.

This clone was seen more than once but under ten times. This chain uses TRBV7-2 with TRBJ1-1, with D unclear. The CDR3 has 15 residues. CDR1 is SGHTA and CDR2 is FQGNSA in the germline V gene. Trimming shortened V by 1 base and J by 4 bases, and 13 bases separated the two germline ends. CDR3 region: CASSLGVGKGTEAFF. The DNA of the CDR3 is TGTGCCAGCAGCTTAGGCGTAGGGAAAGGCACTGAAGCTTTCTTT. Full variable domain (missing parts from reference TRBV7-2 and TRBJ1-1): GAGVSQSPSNKVTEKGKDVELRCDPISGHTALYWYRQSLGQGLEFLIYFQGNSAPDKSGLPSDRFSAERTGGSVSTLTIQRTQQEDSAVYLCASSLGVGKGTEAFFGQGTRLTVV.

This chain joins TRBV2 and TRBJ2-1; 7 positions agree with TRBD2. CDR3 length: 14 residues. The V segment lost 4 bases and the J segment 2 bases; nucleotides outside the gene matches: 2. Germline assignment: CDR1 SNHLY and CDR2 FYNNEI. CDR3 protein: CASSAAGAYNEQFF. The CDR3 bases are TGTGCCAGCAGTGCCGCGGGGGCCTACAATGAGCAGTTCTTC.

This clone was picked up one time. For the CDR3, the DNA is TGTGCCAGCAGCCCAGACGGGCGTAGCAATCAGCCCCAGCATTTT. Protein product: CASSPDGRSNQPQHF. V usage is TRBV7-8 and J usage is TRBJ1-5; D not certain. This CDR3 has 15 amino acids. V dropped 5 bases and J dropped 0 bases, with 11 bases sitting between them. Germline CDR1 SGHVS, CDR2 FQNEAQ.

This clone was counted only a few times. This chain uses TRBV30 with TRBJ1-1; 11 bases agree with TRBD1. Germline V gene sequence: CDR1 GTSNPN, CDR2 SVGIG (reference sequence). The ends lost 3 bases at V and 4 bases at J; junction bases unmatched: 7. The CDR3 length is 15 residues. CDR3 DNA sequence: TGTGCCTGGAGGCGGACAGGGGGCGTGGGCACTGAAGCTTTCTTT. As protein: CAWRRTGGVGTEAFF.

The chain couples TRBV5-1 to TRBJ2-5, with unresolved D. Germline V gene data show CDR1 as SGHRS and CDR2 as YFSETQ. The CDR3 has 14 amino acids. V lost 0 bases and J 4 bases, leaving 10 bases between the germline ends. CDR3 sequence: CASSLDVVGETQYF. The CDR3, as DNA: TGCGCCAGCAGCTTGGACGTAGTAGGAGAGACCCAGTACTTC.